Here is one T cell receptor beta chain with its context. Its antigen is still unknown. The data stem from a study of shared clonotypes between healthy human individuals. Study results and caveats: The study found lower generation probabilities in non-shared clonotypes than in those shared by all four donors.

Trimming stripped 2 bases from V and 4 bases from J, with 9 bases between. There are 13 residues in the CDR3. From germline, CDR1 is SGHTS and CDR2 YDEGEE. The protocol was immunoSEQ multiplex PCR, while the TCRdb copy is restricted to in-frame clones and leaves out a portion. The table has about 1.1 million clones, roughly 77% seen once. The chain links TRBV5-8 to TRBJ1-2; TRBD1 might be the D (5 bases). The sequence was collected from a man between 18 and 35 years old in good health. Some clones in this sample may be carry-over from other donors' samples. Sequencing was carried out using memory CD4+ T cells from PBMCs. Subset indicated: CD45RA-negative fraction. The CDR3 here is CASSFRQFYGYTF. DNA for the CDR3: TGTGCCAGCAGCTTCCGACAGTTCTATGGCTACACCTTC.